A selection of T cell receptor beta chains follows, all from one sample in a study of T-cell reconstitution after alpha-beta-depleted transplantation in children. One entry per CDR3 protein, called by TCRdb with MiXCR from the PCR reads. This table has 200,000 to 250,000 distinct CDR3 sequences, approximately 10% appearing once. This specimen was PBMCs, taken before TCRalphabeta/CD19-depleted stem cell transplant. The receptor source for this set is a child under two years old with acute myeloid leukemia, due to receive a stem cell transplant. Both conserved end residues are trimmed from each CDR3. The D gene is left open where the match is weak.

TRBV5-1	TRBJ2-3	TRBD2	ASSSPSGRGDTQY
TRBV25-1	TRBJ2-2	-	ASSELNTGELF
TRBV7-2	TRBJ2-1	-	ASSLLSGSAGEQF
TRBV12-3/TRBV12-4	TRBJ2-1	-	ASSSVDEQF
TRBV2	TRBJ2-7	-	ASTKTPMTLEYYEQY
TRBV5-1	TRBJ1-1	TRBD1	ASSLAGQSAF
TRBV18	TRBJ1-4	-	ASSPSPGRLEKLF
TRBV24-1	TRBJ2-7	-	ATSLTGEEY
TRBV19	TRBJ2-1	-	ASSKEGSSYNEQF
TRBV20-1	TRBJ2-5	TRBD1	SASRRDRGRETQY
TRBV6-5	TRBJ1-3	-	ASSYSNTGSGNTIY
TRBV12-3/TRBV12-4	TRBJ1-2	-	ASSWDVGGYT
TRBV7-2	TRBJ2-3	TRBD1	ASSRSRDRGDTQY
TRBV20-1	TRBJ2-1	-	SASWLNEQF
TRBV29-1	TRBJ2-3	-	SVGDTQY
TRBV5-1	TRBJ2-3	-	ASVGGSTDTQY
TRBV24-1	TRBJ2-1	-	ATSDSTARLNEQF
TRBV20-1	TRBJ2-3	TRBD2	SAGGGTDTQY
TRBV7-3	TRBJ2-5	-	ASSLSGIQETQY
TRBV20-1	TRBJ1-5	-	SASGRENQPQH
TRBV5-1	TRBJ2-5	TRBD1	ASSSQGEFGETQY
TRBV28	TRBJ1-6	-	ASSLSAGRSPLH
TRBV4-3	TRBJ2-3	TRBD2	ASSQDSGSGRVDTQY
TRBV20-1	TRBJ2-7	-	SATLAYEQY
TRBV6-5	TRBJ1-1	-	ASLLQLADTEAF
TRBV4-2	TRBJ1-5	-	ASSQVDRGNQPQH
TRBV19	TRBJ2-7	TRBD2	ASSRAGVAEQY
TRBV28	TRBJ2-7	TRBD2	ASSPSGSSSYEQY
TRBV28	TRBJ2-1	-	ASTRLRYNEQF
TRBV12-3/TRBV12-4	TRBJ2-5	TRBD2	ASSSLRTSGRGQETQY
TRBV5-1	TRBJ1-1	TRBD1	ASSIGQVNTEAF
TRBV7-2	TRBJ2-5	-	ASSPWDFPKTQY
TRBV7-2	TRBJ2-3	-	ASAFTDTQY
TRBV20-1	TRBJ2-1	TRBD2	SARIALAGVNNEQF
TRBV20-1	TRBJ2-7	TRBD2	SANYGRELYEQY